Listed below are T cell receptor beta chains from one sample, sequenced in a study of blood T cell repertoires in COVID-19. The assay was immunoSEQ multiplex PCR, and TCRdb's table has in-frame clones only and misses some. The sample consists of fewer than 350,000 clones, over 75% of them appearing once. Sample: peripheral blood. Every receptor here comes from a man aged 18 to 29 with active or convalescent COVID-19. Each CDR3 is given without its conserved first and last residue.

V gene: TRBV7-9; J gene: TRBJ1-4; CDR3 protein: ASSLRQGGEKLF
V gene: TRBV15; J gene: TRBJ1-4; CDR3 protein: ATSRDRATNEKLF
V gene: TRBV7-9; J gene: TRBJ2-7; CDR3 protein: ASSQGQGEIYEQY
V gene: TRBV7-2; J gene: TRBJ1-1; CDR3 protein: ASSLGREYTEAF
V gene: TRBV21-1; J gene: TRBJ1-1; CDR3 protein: ASSPLGGSEAF
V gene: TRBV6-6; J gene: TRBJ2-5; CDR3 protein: ASSPGGRGGGLETQY
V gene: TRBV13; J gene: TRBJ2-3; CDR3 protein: ASSTRGGANTQY
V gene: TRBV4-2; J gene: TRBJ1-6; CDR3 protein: ASSQDRGGGLYNSPLH
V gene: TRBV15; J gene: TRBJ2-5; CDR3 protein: ATSKTSGVRETQY
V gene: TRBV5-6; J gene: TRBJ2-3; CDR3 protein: ASSSTPRASDTQY